This TCR beta chain stems from a study of shared clonotypes between healthy human individuals. Broader study findings: All-four-donor shared clonotypes had higher generation probabilities than non-shared clonotypes did.

In the CD4+ fraction, cells were divided into CD45RA+ naive and CD45RA-negative memory subsets. For this clone: Its target is not known.

Looked up from germline, CDR1 is SGHTA and CDR2 is FQGNSA. The J segment lost 9 bases and the V segment lost 5 bases, leaving 5 bases of the junction unmatched. The CDR3 is made up of 14 amino acids. The assay was immunoSEQ multiplex PCR, and TCRdb's table has in-frame clones only and misses some. Of a few million clones in the sample, 80% to 95% were seen once. This TCR was recovered from a man between 18 and 29 years old in good health. Some clones in this sample may be carry-over from other donors' samples. The chain employs TRBV7-2 and TRBJ2-1, with TRBD2 identical over 12 bases. The sample was naive CD4+ T cells from PBMCs. Described subset: CD45RA+ positively selected. CDR3 nucleotides: TGTGCCAGCAGCACGCCTAGCGGGAGGGGTGAGCAGTTCTTC. This encodes CASSTPSGRGEQFF.